Presented here are 26 T cell receptor beta chains from one specimen sequenced in a study of response to subunit inactivated influenza vaccine. Via MiXCR, TCRdb re-called the RT-PCR reads, giving one row per CDR3 protein. The sample lists around 530,000 distinct CDR3 sequences; 16% were seen once. Sequencing was performed on CD4+ T cells sorted from PBMCs, taken less than 30 months after vaccination. The receptors shown here come from a man aged 50-75 years who received an inactivated influenza vaccine.

CDR3 sequence (DNA): TGTGCCAGCAGGGCGGGACGGAGCTCCTACGAGCAGTACTTC. Translating it yields CASRAGRSSYEQYF. This rearrangement joins TRBV12-3 or TRBV12-4 to TRBJ2-7; a weak D match, TRBD2 (6 bases). The CDR3 totals 14 residues. The ends were cut back, 6 bases at V and 0 bases at J, with 12 bases in the middle.

The sample holds many counts of this clonotype. V gene TRBV5-1 combines with J gene TRBJ2-7; D not certain. CDR3 length: 14 amino acids. The germline V and J ends were trimmed by 0 bases and 1 base, with 8 bases remaining between them. Germline V CDR1 and CDR2: SGHRS, YFSETQ. The CDR3 loop reads CASSLEPSSYEQYF. The CDR3 DNA sequence: TGCGCCAGCAGCTTGGAGCCCAGTTCCTACGAGCAGTACTTC.

This clonotype has only a few counts. The V and J genes are TRBV29-1 and TRBJ2-3, with D hard to call. The CDR3 is 15 residues long. Trimming removed 6 bases at V and 2 bases at J, with 18 bases between. In germline, CDR1 is SQVTM, CDR2 ANQGSEA. The DNA for the CDR3 is TGCAGCGTCTCCAAAGGGATTGGGTCCACAGATACGCAGTATTTT. Amino acids: CSVSKGIGSTDTQYF.

This clonotype turned up a few times. The chain recombines TRBV12-3 or TRBV12-4 with TRBJ2-2, with TRBD2 identical over 13 bases. J lost 4 bases, V lost 4 bases, and 3 bases had no gene match. The CDR3 covers 16 residues. Written as DNA, the CDR3 is TGTGCCAGCAGTTGGACTAGCGGGGGAGGCACCGGGGAGCTGTTTTTT. It codes for CASSWTSGGGTGELFF.

The J gene is TRBJ2-3, the V gene TRBV5-6; 9 bases agree with TRBD2. The germline V gene has CDR1 SGHDT and CDR2 YYEEEE. CDR3 length: 15 amino acids. Trimming cost V 0 bases and J 4 bases; bases outside gene matches: 3. The CDR3: CASSLVSGGADTQYF. CDR3 nucleotide sequence: TGTGCCAGCAGCTTGGTTAGCGGGGGAGCAGATACGCAGTATTTT.

The sample holds a few counts of this clonotype. The chain joins TRBV10-3 to TRBJ1-1; tentatively, D is TRBD1 (6 bases). The CDR3 is 14 residues long. Trimming stripped 2 bases from V and 7 bases from J, with 14 bases between. CDR1 and CDR2 (germline): ENHRY, SYGVKD. CDR3 sequence reads: CAISELRTENEAFF. The CDR3 coding sequence is TGTGCCATCAGTGAGCTTAGGACAGAGAATGAAGCTTTCTTT.

The CDR3 reads CAWSVRESPGEGVLNTEAFF. Written as DNA, the CDR3 is TGTGCCTGGAGTGTCCGAGAATCTCCCGGCGAGGGGGTGCTGAACACTGAAGCTTTCTTT. V usage is TRBV30 and J usage is TRBJ1-1, with D possibly TRBD1 on 6 matching bases. The CDR3 has 20 residues. Germline V gene data show CDR1 as GTSNPN and CDR2 as SVGIG (reference sequence). V shed 0 bases and J shed 0 bases, with 26 bases lying between them.

This rearrangement joins TRBV20-1 to TRBJ2-3, with 9 nucleotides matching TRBD2. Trimming at V came to 6 bases and at J to 2 bases, leaving 6 bases not matched to a gene. There are 14 residues in the CDR3. The V gene's germline CDR1 is DFQATT and CDR2 SNEGSKA (reference sequence). The CDR3 sequence: CSASTSGYTDTQYF. CDR3 bases: TGCAGTGCCTCGACTAGCGGATACACAGATACGCAGTATTTT.

This clonotype was recorded a few times. This chain connects TRBV4-2 to TRBJ2-7; D is undetermined. Germline V gives CDR1 LGHNA, CDR2 YNFKEQ. The CDR3 spans 15 residues. V lost 1 base and J 2 bases, leaving 12 bases between the germline ends. The CDR3 nucleotides read TGTGCCAGCAGCCAAGGGAATAGTGGAGCCTACGAGCAGTACTTC. Protein product: CASSQGNSGAYEQYF.

The chain couples TRBV4-2 to TRBJ1-1; weak D call: TRBD1 (5 bases). The germline CDR1 and CDR2 sequences are LGHNA and YNFKEQ. Trimming left V 0 bases short and J 0 bases short, with 14 bases between. This CDR3 region has 17 residues. The CDR3 loop reads CASSQEGQRRMNTEAFF. DNA for the CDR3: TGTGCCAGCAGCCAAGAGGGGCAAAGGAGGATGAACACTGAAGCTTTCTTT.

This sequence joins TRBV20-1 and TRBJ2-3; 10 nucleotides align to TRBD2. CDR3 size: 13 residues. In germline, CDR1 is DFQATT, CDR2 SNEGSKA (reference sequence). After removal of 6 bases from V and 4 bases from J, the junction contained 4 bases not matched to a gene. The CDR3 region has the DNA TGCAGTGCCATCCTAGCGGGGGCAGATACGCAGTATTTT. This sequence encodes CSAILAGADTQYF.

This clonotype was counted ten times or more. The chain uses TRBV5-1 and TRBJ2-3; 12 bases fit TRBD2. The CDR3 covers 16 residues. The trim removed 3 bases at V and 1 base at J, leaving 3 bases unmatched. The germline gives CDR1 SGHRS, CDR2 YFSETQ. Here the CDR3 DNA reads TGCGCCAGCAGCTCACTAGCGGGGGGACGCACAGATACGCAGTATTTT. It encodes CASSSLAGGRTDTQYF.

The J gene is TRBJ1-1, the V gene TRBV12-3 or TRBV12-4; 7 bases align to TRBD1. V gave up 4 bases and J gave up 5 bases; unmatched junction bases: 4. The CDR3 is 13 amino acids. This CDR3 is CASSWDSQTEAFF. CDR3 nucleotides: TGTGCCAGCAGTTGGGACAGTCAAACTGAAGCTTTCTTT.

In its sample, this clonotype was seen a few times. V usage is TRBV3-1 and J usage is TRBJ1-1, with D hard to call. Germline loops: CDR1 LGHDT, CDR2 YNNKEL (reference sequence). V gave up 2 bases and J gave up 1 base, with 11 bases separating them. CDR3 length: 15 amino acids. The CDR3 DNA reads TGTGCCAGCAGCCAAAGTGCCAGACCGAACACTGAAGCTTTCTTT. This gives the protein CASSQSARPNTEAFF.

The rearrangement links TRBV3-1 to TRBJ2-7, with 13 bases lining up with TRBD2. The CDR3 runs 16 residues. The germline V gene encodes CDR1 LGHDT and CDR2 YNNKEL (reference sequence). Trimming at V came to 4 bases and at J to 3 bases, leaving 6 bases not matched to a gene. CDR3 coding DNA: TGTGCCAGCAGCCCTACGACTAGCGGGAGGTTCTACGAGCAGTACTTC. This translates into CASSPTTSGRFYEQYF.

Remarks on this clonotype: The junction shows a germline mismatch at one end, possibly a read error. The chain joins TRBV20-1 to TRBJ2-5; the D is unclear. The V gene's germline CDR1 is DFQATT and CDR2 SNEGSKA (reference sequence). This CDR3 is built from 14 residues. The CDR3 here is CSSRFSRAKETQYF. DNA for the CDR3: TGCAGTTCTAGGTTTAGTCGAGCCAAAGAGACCCAGTACTTC.

This clonotype has a handful of counts. The chain carries TRBV5-1 and TRBJ2-1; 9 bases are shared with TRBD2. This CDR3 has 16 amino acids. V dropped 2 bases and J dropped 5; count of bases not matched to a gene: 8. Germline loops: CDR1 SGHRS, CDR2 YFSETQ. CDR3 bases: TGCGCCAGCAGCTTATCCAAGCGGGGGGAACACAATGAGCAGTTCTTC. Translated, it gives CASSLSKRGEHNEQFF.

This clonotype was picked up a small number of times. This sequence joins TRBV2 and TRBJ1-5; 9 bases are shared with TRBD1. J lost 4 bases, V lost 0 bases, and 4 bases had no gene match. CDR3 length: 16 residues. Per germline, CDR1 SNHLY and CDR2 FYNNEI. As DNA, the CDR3 is TGTGCCAGCAGTGAAGCGAGGGACAGGGCAAATCAGCCCCAGCATTTT. This sequence encodes CASSEARDRANQPQHF.

Only a few counts were recorded for this clonotype. The chain links TRBV4-2 to TRBJ1-2, with TRBD1 matching 10 bases. The length of the CDR3 is 16 residues. CDR1 and CDR2 (germline): LGHNA, YNFKEQ. Trimming removed 0 bases from V and 6 bases from J; junction bases left unmatched: 7. The CDR3 sequence is CASSQDKGTGVNGYTF. CDR3 nucleotides: TGTGCCAGCAGCCAAGATAAGGGGACAGGGGTAAATGGCTACACCTTC.

This chain uses TRBV4-1 with TRBJ2-3; D is uncertain. The CDR3 extends over 15 amino acids. CDR1 is MGHRA, CDR2 YSYEKL, per germline. With 4 bases removed from V and 0 bases from J, the gap between germline ends came to 11 bases. This CDR3 is CASSRSIDSTDTQYF. CDR3 bases: TGCGCCAGCAGCCGCAGTATCGACAGCACAGATACGCAGTATTTT.

This clonotype was counted only a few times. This rearrangement joins TRBV29-1 to TRBJ2-4; unclear D gene. Trimming took off 1 base at V and 7 bases at J, with 11 bases between the two ends. Germline CDR1 reads SQVTM; CDR2 reads ANQGSEA. CDR3 size: 13 residues. In DNA, the CDR3 is TGCAGCGTTGAAGTCCAGGTTGGGAACATTCAGTACTTC. It is translated as CSVEVQVGNIQYF. The full variable domain, rest sourced from reference TRBV29-1 and TRBJ2-4, is SAVISQKPSRDICQRGTSLTIQCQVDSQVTMMFWYRQQPGQSLTLIATANQGSEATYESGFVIDKFPISRPNLTFSTLTVSNMSPEDSSIYLCSVEVQVGNIQYFGAGTRLSVL.

This clonotype was counted between two and nine times. The chain uses TRBV15 and TRBJ1-1, with D possibly TRBD1 on 6 matching bases. This CDR3 has 14 amino acids. Germline-derived CDR1 and CDR2 are LNHNV and YYDKDF (reference sequence). V gave up 2 bases and J gave up 4 bases, with 11 bases separating them. CDR3: CATSRLGAGTEAFF. The CDR3 DNA follows: TGTGCCACCAGCAGACTGGGGGCTGGCACTGAAGCTTTCTTT.

This clonotype was seen more than once but under ten times. The V call is TRBV15, the J call TRBJ2-7; 7 nucleotides line up with TRBD1. V lost 0 bases and J lost 6; bases outside the gene matches: 8. The CDR3 contains 15 residues. The germline V gene encodes CDR1 LNHNV and CDR2 YYDKDF (reference sequence). The CDR3 reads CATSRETGDFIEQYF. DNA of the CDR3: TGTGCCACCAGCAGAGAAACAGGGGATTTTATCGAGCAGTACTTC.

Only a few counts were recorded for this clonotype. This chain connects TRBV24-1 to TRBJ2-1; the match to TRBD1 covers 9 bases. Looked up from germline, CDR1 is KGHDR and CDR2 is SFDVKD. Trimming took 2 bases from V and 9 from J; bases not matched to a gene: 13. The CDR3 has 17 amino acids. The CDR3 protein is CATSDSLGQGWIGEQFF. As DNA, the CDR3 is TGTGCCACCAGTGATTCCCTCGGACAGGGGTGGATCGGTGAGCAGTTCTTC.

This clonotype was detected a few times. The genes are TRBV28 and TRBJ2-3, with D hard to call. Trimming pared 3 bases from V and 3 bases from J, leaving 7 bases between. Germline-derived CDR1 and CDR2 are MDHEN and SYDVKM. The CDR3 sequence is 13 residues long. The CDR3: CASSFIGTDTQYF. CDR3 nucleotide sequence: TGTGCCAGCAGTTTTATTGGGACAGATACGCAGTATTTT. The full variable domain, completed using reference TRBV28 and TRBJ2-3, is DVKVTQSSRYLVKRTGEKVFLECVQDMDHENMFWYRQDPGLGLRLIYFSYDVKMKEKGDIPEGYSVSREKKERFSLILESASTNQTSMYLCASSFIGTDTQYFGPGTRLTVL.

The sample holds a few counts of this clonotype. The V call is TRBV7-9, the J call TRBJ2-3, with TRBD2 matching 11 bases. Germline V lookup: CDR1 SEHNR, CDR2 FQNEAQ (reference sequence). The trim removed 1 base at V and 3 bases at J, leaving 3 bases unmatched. This CDR3 is built from 16 residues. CDR3 region: CASSLVLAGATDTQYF. The CDR3 DNA reads as TGTGCCAGCAGCTTAGTACTAGCGGGAGCGACAGATACGCAGTATTTT. The entire variable domain, with the rest obtained from reference TRBV7-9 and TRBJ2-3, is as follows: DTGVSQNPRHKITKRGQNVTFRCDPISEHNRLYWYRQTLGQGPEFLTYFQNEAQLEKSRLLSDRFSAERPKGSFSTLEIQRTEQGDSAMYLCASSLVLAGATDTQYFGPGTRLTVL.